The 30 T cell receptor beta chains given below trace back to one sample, sequenced in a study of radiation and T cells in renal cell carcinoma (dated by TCRdb to 2020 to 2022). Library creation used the immunoSEQ multiplex PCR assay. In TCRdb, the immuneACCESS table is reduced to in-frame sequences with V and J assigned. These tables do not hold every clone; where another copy was compared, an unresolved V gene accounts for under half, and the others remain unexplained. This sample comprises 150,000 or so clones, 88% of them detected only once. About 10% of the sample belongs to the ten largest clones. The time point label corresponds to: blood 4 weeks post-SBRT, at nephrectomy. The treatment or condition tag for this specimen amounts to: 15 Gy SBRT to primary tumor, nephrectomy 4 weeks later. Sequences were derived from blood, sampled from a patient whose treatment included radiotherapy and nephrectomy. These receptors originate from a woman in her fifties or sixties with renal cell carcinoma.

This clone was seen once. This chain uses TRBV5-1 with TRBJ1-3; 10 nucleotides line up with TRBD1. The CDR3 has 16 amino acids. CDR1 and CDR2 (germline): SGHRS, YFSETQ. The V gene end was trimmed by 4 bases and the J gene end by 1 base; junction bases not matched to a gene: 5. CDR3 DNA sequence: TGCGCCAGCAGCCGAGGGACAGGGGCATCTGGAAACACCATATATTTT. It specifies CASSRGTGASGNTIYF.

The rearrangement links TRBV6-1 to TRBJ2-6; D might be TRBD1 (5 bases). The CDR3 runs 13 residues. The V end lost 9 bases, the J end lost 0 bases, and 6 bases lay between the germline ends. Germline loops: CDR1 MNHNS, CDR2 SASEGT. The CDR3 sequence: CARGDSGANVLTF. As DNA, the CDR3 is TGTGCCAGAGGGGACTCTGGGGCCAACGTCCTGACTTTC.

The chain is built from TRBV5-4 and TRBJ1-1, with 12 positions matching TRBD1. The CDR3 has 16 amino acids. The trim removed 1 base at V and 4 bases at J, leaving 5 bases unmatched. Germline V lookup: CDR1 SGHNT, CDR2 YYREEE (reference sequence). DNA of the CDR3: TGTGCCAGCAGCTTGTGGGACAGGGGGCGCGGCACTGAAGCTTTCTTT. Encoded protein: CASSLWDRGRGTEAFF.

The gene calls are TRBV5-1 and TRBJ2-3; TRBD1 is a possible D gene (6 bases). Deletions cut 0 bases from V and 4 bases from J, with 21 bases between. The CDR3 totals 18 residues. In germline, CDR1 is SGHRS, CDR2 YFSETQ. CDR3 protein: CASSLASGGRGSADTQYF. The CDR3 DNA follows: TGCGCCAGCAGCTTGGCAAGTGGCGGCAGGGGTTCCGCAGATACGCAGTATTTT.

The chain links TRBV7-6 to TRBJ1-6; 8 positions agree with TRBD1. Germline V lookup: CDR1 SGHVS, CDR2 FNYEAQ. Trimming took 5 bases from V and 4 from J; bases not matched to a gene: 4. The CDR3 is 15 residues long. The CDR3 is CASSPTGGYNSPLHF. The CDR3 coding sequence is TGTGCCAGCAGCCCCACAGGGGGATATAATTCACCCCTCCACTTT.

The V gene is TRBV27, the J gene TRBJ2-2; the D gene is possibly TRBD1 (5 bases). Germline loops: CDR1 MNHEY, CDR2 SMNVEV (reference sequence). This CDR3 region has 15 residues. V dropped 2 bases and J dropped 4 bases, with 11 bases sitting between them. DNA of the CDR3: TGTGCCAGCAGTTTAGATTACAGGCGCACCGGGGAGCTGTTTTTT. Protein sequence: CASSLDYRRTGELFF.

This clone was counted once. The chain carries TRBV7-2 and TRBJ2-1; unclear D gene. Trimming cost V 3 bases and J 6 bases, with 6 bases left between them. CDR1 is SGHTA, CDR2 FQGNSA, per germline. CDR3 length equals 12 residues. CDR3 amino acids: CASSLGFNEQFF. CDR3 DNA sequence: TGTGCCAGCAGCTTGGGCTTCAATGAGCAGTTCTTC.

The rearrangement joins TRBV6-6 to TRBJ1-5; 8 bases agree with TRBD1. V dropped 6 bases and J dropped 4; count of bases not matched to a gene: 8. The germline CDR1 and CDR2 sequences are MNHNY and SVGAGI (reference sequence). The CDR3 runs 15 residues. CDR3 sequence (DNA): TGTGCCAGCAGCAAACAGGGGGAGGGGAATCAGCCCCAGCATTTT. Encoded protein: CASSKQGEGNQPQHF.

The chain has TRBV7-2 and TRBJ1-2; 7 bases map to TRBD1. The V gene's germline CDR1 is SGHTA and CDR2 FQGNSA. After removal of 6 bases from V and 1 base from J, the junction contained 2 bases not matched to a gene. This CDR3 region has 13 residues. CDR3 nucleotides: TGTGCCAGCAGGCCAGGGGGTAACTATGGCTACACCTTC. This encodes CASRPGGNYGYTF.

This clone occurred once. The rearrangement joins TRBV4-2 to TRBJ1-5; D is unclear. The V and J ends lost 0 bases and 7 bases respectively, with 10 bases between them. CDR1 and CDR2 (germline): LGHNA, YNFKEQ. The CDR3 is made up of 14 amino acids. CDR3 sequence (DNA): TGTGCCAGCAGCCAAGATGTCAGGACGCAGCCCCAGCATTTT. It is translated as CASSQDVRTQPQHF.

The chain joins TRBV21-1 to TRBJ2-7; the table's D gene call, TRBD1, was not cross checked with the DNA. TRBV21-1 counts as a pseudogene. The CDR3 extends over 13 amino acids. This chain's CDR3 is CASSKDSSYEQYF. The CDR3 coding sequence is TGTGCCAGCAGCAAAGACAGCTCCTACGAGCAGTACTTC.

This rearrangement joins TRBV5-4 to TRBJ1-2; D possibly corresponds to TRBD1 (5 bases). Trimming pared 2 bases from V and 3 bases from J, leaving 8 bases between. The germline V gene has CDR1 SGHNT and CDR2 YYREEE (reference sequence). The CDR3 is 13 amino acids. This chain's CDR3 is CASSFGGDYGYTF. The DNA of the CDR3 is TGTGCCAGCAGCTTTGGGGGGGACTATGGCTACACCTTC.

The chain joins TRBV7-6 to TRBJ1-3; D unresolved. The V end lost 5 bases, the J end lost 4 bases, and 15 bases lay between the germline ends. The CDR3 has 15 amino acids. Germline values: CDR1 SGHVS, CDR2 FNYEAQ. CDR3 nucleotides: TGTGCCAGCAGCAACTCCGGACTGGTCGGAAACACCATATATTTT. As protein: CASSNSGLVGNTIYF.

V usage is TRBV11-2 and J usage is TRBJ2-2; no reliable D call. Germline V lookup: CDR1 SGHAT, CDR2 FQNNGV. Trimming removed 2 bases at V and 6 bases at J, with 7 bases between. The CDR3 runs 13 residues. The CDR3 protein is CASSLRLSGELFF. DNA for the CDR3: TGTGCCAGCAGCTTACGGCTCTCCGGGGAGCTGTTTTTT.

The chain uses TRBV5-6 and TRBJ2-1; 11 nucleotides agree with TRBD2. Trimming removed 5 bases from V and 2 bases from J; junction bases left unmatched: 3. This CDR3 spans 15 amino acids. Germline V gives CDR1 SGHDT, CDR2 YYEEEE. DNA for the CDR3: TGTGCCAGCAGTTTTAGCGGGGGGGCCTACAATGAGCAGTTCTTC. Its translation is CASSFSGGAYNEQFF.

This chain joins TRBV10-3 and TRBJ1-1; D remains ambiguous. The CDR3 has 14 residues. V lost 10 bases, J lost 1 base, and 16 bases lay in between. CDR1 ENHRY and CDR2 SYGVKD come from the germline V gene. CDR3 protein: CASSQKWGNTEAFF. The CDR3 bases are TGTGCCAGCAGCCAAAAGTGGGGGAACACTGAAGCTTTCTTT.

V is TRBV9 and J is TRBJ2-3, with D unresolved. The CDR3 length is 15 residues. The germline V and J ends were trimmed by 1 base and 0 bases, with 9 bases remaining between them. Germline CDR1 SGDLS, CDR2 YYNGEE. The CDR3 DNA sequence: TGTGCCAGCAGCGTACGCCTAGGAAGCACAGATACGCAGTATTTT. This encodes CASSVRLGSTDTQYF. Drawing the rest from reference TRBV9 and TRBJ2-3, the complete variable domain is DSGVTQTPKHLITATGQRVTLRCSPRSGDLSVYWYQQSLDQGLQFLIQYYNGEERAKGNILERFSAQQFPDLHSELNLSSLELGDSALYFCASSVRLGSTDTQYFGPGTRLTVL.

Only a few counts were recorded for this clone. This chain links TRBV5-1 with TRBJ1-2; D may be TRBD1 (6 bases). Deletions cut 1 base from V and 8 bases from J, with 12 bases between. The CDR3 runs 13 residues. Germline loops: CDR1 SGHRS, CDR2 YFSETQ. CDR3 nucleotides: TGCGCCAGCAGCTTGCAGGGGACGGAGGGCTACACCTTC. Amino acid sequence: CASSLQGTEGYTF.

The chain combines TRBV2 with TRBJ2-7; D unresolved. Germline V CDR1 and CDR2: SNHLY, FYNNEI. V was cut by 0 bases and J by 0 bases, with 9 bases left in between. The CDR3 totals 15 residues. CDR3 in DNA: TGTGCCAGCAGTGAAGCGGCCGGTTACTCCTACGAGCAGTACTTC. This translates into CASSEAAGYSYEQYF. Using reference TRBV2 and TRBJ2-7 for the parts outside the CDR3, the full variable domain is EPEVTQTPSHQVTQMGQEVILRCVPISNHLYFYWYRQILGQKVEFLVSFYNNEISEKSEIFDDQFSVERPDGSNFTLKIRSTKLEDSAMYFCASSEAAGYSYEQYFGPGTRLTVT.

For the CDR3, the DNA is TGCGCCAGCAGCCAAGTGGTGTTTCAGCCCCAGCATTTT. Its protein is CASSQVVFQPQHF. The genes are TRBV4-1 and TRBJ1-5; the D is unclear. The germline V and J ends were trimmed by 1 base and 6 bases, with 7 bases remaining between them. This CDR3 spans 13 amino acids. The germline V gene encodes CDR1 MGHRA and CDR2 YSYEKL.

This clone was seen only a few times. The chain joins TRBV9 to TRBJ1-1; weak D call: TRBD1 (5 bases). Trimming took 6 bases from V and 0 from J, leaving 12 bases between them. The length of the CDR3 is 14 residues. Germline values: CDR1 SGDLS, CDR2 YYNGEE. The CDR3 region has the DNA TGTGCCAGCAACCCAGGGCTTGTGAACACTGAAGCTTTCTTT. Its protein product is CASNPGLVNTEAFF.

The chain couples TRBV11-2 to TRBJ2-6; D is perhaps TRBD1 or TRBD2 (5 bases each). The germline gives CDR1 SGHAT, CDR2 FQNNGV. Deletions cut 5 bases from V and 1 base from J, with 9 bases between. The CDR3 is made up of 15 amino acids. The CDR3 DNA reads as TGTGCCAGCAGCCCCTGGGGGTCTGGGGCCAACGTCCTGACTTTC. It codes for CASSPWGSGANVLTF.

This clone was recorded once. The J gene is TRBJ1-3, the V gene TRBV25-1; D unclear. Germline loops: CDR1 MGHDK, CDR2 SYGVNS. The CDR3 is 15 residues long. V lost 3 bases to trimming and J lost 0 bases, with 9 bases between them. CDR3 loop: CASSEIAISGNTIYF. The CDR3 nucleotides are TGTGCCAGCAGTGAGATAGCTATCTCTGGAAACACCATATATTTT.

The V and J genes are TRBV5-6 and TRBJ2-5, with TRBD2 identical over 9 bases. The junction had 3 bases not matched to a gene; V was cut back by 5 bases and J by 1 base. Germline CDR1 is SGHDT and CDR2 is YYEEEE. This CDR3 region has 14 residues. In nucleotides, the CDR3 is TGTGCCAGCAGGGCTAGCGGGACCCAAGAGACCCAGTACTTC. Protein product: CASRASGTQETQYF.

The V call is TRBV5-1, the J call TRBJ2-7; D may correspond to TRBD1 or TRBD2 (6 bases each). There are 14 residues in the CDR3. The V gene's germline CDR1 is SGHRS and CDR2 YFSETQ. V dropped 0 bases and J dropped 6 bases, with 13 bases sitting between them. DNA of the CDR3: TGCGCCAGCAGCTTGGCTAGGGGGGCAGGCGAGCAGTACTTC. It specifies CASSLARGAGEQYF.

The chain recombines TRBV7-8 with TRBJ2-3, with TRBD2 identical over 10 bases. CDR3 length: 16 amino acids. The germline V gene encodes CDR1 SGHVS and CDR2 FQNEAQ. After removal of 0 bases from V and 8 bases from J, the junction contained 8 bases not matched to a gene. DNA for the CDR3: TGTGCCAGCAGCTTAGCCCTAGCGGGGGACGGTGCTACGCAGTATTTT. It translates to CASSLALAGDGATQYF.

The V call is TRBV5-5, the J call TRBJ1-5; a possible D gene is TRBD1 (6 bases). CDR1 and CDR2 from the germline V gene are SGHKS and YYEKEE (reference sequence). The CDR3 has 14 residues. Trimming removed 0 bases from V and 7 bases from J, with 11 bases in between. The CDR3 here is CASSLGGDIQPQHF. CDR3 nucleotides: TGTGCCAGCAGCTTGGGTGGGGACATACAGCCCCAGCATTTT. The full variable domain, with the rest looked up from reference TRBV5-5 and TRBJ1-5, is DAGVTQSPTHLIKTRGQQVTLRCSPISGHKSVSWYQQVLGQGPQFIFQYYEKEERGRGNFPDRFSARQFPNYSSELNVNALLLGDSALYLCASSLGGDIQPQHFGDGTRLSIL.

The V gene is TRBV5-4, the J gene TRBJ1-4, with D tentatively TRBD1 (5 bases). CDR1 and CDR2 (germline): SGHNT, YYREEE (reference sequence). The CDR3 runs to 15 residues. V was trimmed by 1 base and J by 3 bases, leaving 10 bases between them. The DNA of the CDR3 is TGTGCCAGCAGCTTGAGACGGGGGGCTAATGAAAAACTGTTTTTT. Its protein product is CASSLRRGANEKLFF. Using reference TRBV5-4 and TRBJ1-4 for the parts outside the CDR3, the full variable domain is ETGVTQSPTHLIKTRGQQVTLRCSSQSGHNTVSWYQQALGQGPQFIFQYYREEENGRGNFPPRFSGLQFPNYSSELNVNALELDDSALYLCASSLRRGANEKLFFGSGTQLSVL.

The V gene is TRBV4-3, the J gene TRBJ2-1, with D perhaps TRBD2 (6 bases). Germline CDR1 is LGHNA and CDR2 is YSLEER. Trimming took 3 bases from V and 4 from J, leaving 19 bases between them. The CDR3 is 17 amino acids. The CDR3 sequence: CASSQGAGTAHYNEQFF. CDR3 nucleotide sequence: TGCGCCAGCAGCCAGGGTGCCGGGACTGCCCATTACAATGAGCAGTTCTTC.

This sequence joins TRBV6-5 and TRBJ2-2, with D perhaps matching TRBD2 (6 bases). Germline loops: CDR1 MNHEY, CDR2 SVGAGI. Between the trimmed V and J ends, which lost 5 bases and 4 bases, there was a span of 14 bases. The CDR3 runs to 15 residues. CDR3 amino acids: CASSRGGEGTGELFF. The CDR3 DNA follows: TGTGCCAGCAGTCGAGGAGGGGAAGGCACCGGGGAGCTGTTTTTT.